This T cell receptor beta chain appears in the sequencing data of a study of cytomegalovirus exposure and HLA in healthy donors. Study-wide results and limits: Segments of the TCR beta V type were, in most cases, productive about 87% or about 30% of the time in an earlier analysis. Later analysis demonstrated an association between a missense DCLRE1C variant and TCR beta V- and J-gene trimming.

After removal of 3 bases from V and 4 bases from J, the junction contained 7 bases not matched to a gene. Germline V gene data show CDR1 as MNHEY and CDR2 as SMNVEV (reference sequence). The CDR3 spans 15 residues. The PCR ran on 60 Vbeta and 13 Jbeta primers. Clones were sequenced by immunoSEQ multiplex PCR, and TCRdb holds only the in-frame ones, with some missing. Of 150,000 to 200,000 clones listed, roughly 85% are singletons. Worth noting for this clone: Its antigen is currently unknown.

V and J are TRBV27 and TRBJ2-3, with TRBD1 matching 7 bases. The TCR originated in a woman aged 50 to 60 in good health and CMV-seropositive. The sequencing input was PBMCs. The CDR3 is CASSLTGPSPDTQYF. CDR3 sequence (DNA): TGTGCCAGCAGTTTGACAGGGCCGAGCCCAGATACGCAGTATTTT.